These 11 T cell receptor beta chains originate from one sample sequenced in a study of blood T cells in healthy people across ages. Next came a second PCR, run for about 6 to 12 cycles, which used a sample-barcoded 5' primer along with a J-beta primer mix. In TCRdb, the 5' RACE reads were re-called with MiXCR into one record per CDR3 protein. The sample yields over a million distinct CDR3 sequences, 42% seen once. Sequencing input: blood. The receptors shown here come from a young woman in good health.

Concerning this clonotype: The junction departs from germline at one end; a sequencing error may be responsible. The chain is built from TRBV9 and TRBJ2-1; D may be TRBD2 (6 bases). This CDR3 is built from 15 residues. Germline assignment: CDR1 SGDLS and CDR2 YYNGEE. For the CDR3, the DNA is TGTGCCAGCAGCGTAGATCGGGGGTCCTACAATGAGCGGTTCTTC. It yields the protein CASSVDRGSYNERFF.

In its sample, this clonotype was seen a few times. The chain is built from TRBV7-9 and TRBJ2-3, with D maybe TRBD1 (6 bases). The CDR3 consists of 14 residues. V was pared by 5 bases and J by 6 bases, with 15 bases between. Germline assignment: CDR1 SEHNR and CDR2 FQNEAQ (reference sequence). CDR3 coding DNA: TGTGCCAGCAGCCCCTACAGGGTCGGGGATACGCAGTATTTT. It translates to CASSPYRVGDTQYF.

As concerns this clonotype: A junction end diverges from the germline sequence, so it may reflect a read error. The rearrangement joins TRBV7-9 to TRBJ2-2; no reliable D call. Germline CDR1 reads SEHNR; CDR2 reads FQNEAQ (reference sequence). This CDR3 contains 15 residues. The CDR3 coding sequence is TGTGCCAGAAGCTTAGATGGAAGGCCCACCGGGGAGCTGTTTTTT. Translated: CARSLDGRPTGELFF.

This chain uses TRBV7-2 with TRBJ1-6; 7 bases align to TRBD1. The junction had 5 bases not matched to a gene; V was cut back by 5 bases and J by 7 bases. Looked up from germline, CDR1 is SGHTA and CDR2 is FQGNSA. CDR3 length: 14 amino acids. Here the CDR3 DNA reads TGTGCCAGCAGCGCGGGACAGTTAAATTCACCCCTCCACTTT. It codes for CASSAGQLNSPLHF.

V usage is TRBV11-2 and J usage is TRBJ2-1; D call uncertain. Trimming shortened V by 1 base and J by 7 bases, and 11 bases separated the two germline ends. From germline, CDR1 is SGHAT and CDR2 FQNNGV. The CDR3 covers 14 residues. As DNA, the CDR3 is TGTGCCAGCAGCTTAGCGGTAGGGAAGAATGAGCAGTTCTTC. This gives the protein CASSLAVGKNEQFF.

This clonotype was seen a few times. This rearrangement joins TRBV27 to TRBJ2-3, with TRBD2 as a possible D gene (5 bases). The germline V gene encodes CDR1 MNHEY and CDR2 SMNVEV (reference sequence). V was pared by 5 bases and J by 0 bases, with 18 bases between. The CDR3 consists of 17 residues. CDR3 sequence: CASSPILILGSTDTQYF. The CDR3 nucleotides are TGTGCCAGCAGTCCGATCCTTATACTAGGAAGCACAGATACGCAGTATTTT.

The chain combines TRBV27 with TRBJ1-1; D is ambiguous. V lost 7 bases to trimming and J lost 7 bases, with 13 bases between them. Germline loops: CDR1 MNHEY, CDR2 SMNVEV (reference sequence). This CDR3 contains 12 residues. The CDR3 DNA is TGTGCCAGCACCGAACTTTCTGGTGAAGCTTTCTTT. It yields the protein CASTELSGEAFF.

V and J are TRBV29-1 and TRBJ2-7; a weak D match, TRBD1 (6 bases). V was cut by 5 bases and J by 0 bases, with 11 bases left in between. Germline V gives CDR1 SQVTM, CDR2 ANQGSEA. CDR3 length equals 13 residues. The CDR3 spells CSVLQGYSYEQYF. In DNA, the CDR3 is TGCAGCGTTTTACAGGGTTACTCCTACGAGCAGTACTTC.

The chain is built from TRBV6-1 and TRBJ2-1, with D perhaps TRBD2 (5 bases). Looked up from germline, CDR1 is MNHNS and CDR2 is SASEGT. The length of the CDR3 is 14 residues. The V and J ends lost 6 bases and 3 bases respectively, with 12 bases between them. The CDR3 DNA reads as TGTGCCAGCAGATCCCTAGCTGGCTACAATGAGCAGTTCTTC. Translating it yields CASRSLAGYNEQFF.

This chain links TRBV20-1 with TRBJ2-1; D not certain. Trimming removed 3 bases from V and 6 bases from J, with 9 bases in between. Germline V lookup: CDR1 DFQATT, CDR2 SNEGSKA (reference sequence). This CDR3 is built from 12 residues. The CDR3 loop reads CSASGPINEQFF. The DNA for the CDR3 is TGCAGTGCTAGCGGGCCGATCAATGAGCAGTTCTTC.

This chain joins TRBV18 and TRBJ1-1; the D is unclear. Germline CDR1 and CDR2: KGHSH and LQKENI. The CDR3 loop spans 14 amino acids. Trimming cost V 2 bases and J 1 base, with 8 bases left between them. The CDR3 nucleotides read TGTGCCAGCTCACCAATGGACCAGAACACTGAAGCTTTCTTT. Protein: CASSPMDQNTEAFF.